This T cell receptor beta chain comes out of a study of regulatory T cells in long-lasting Graves disease. The wider study: The study counted Graves' disease as persistent given over 5 years of antithyroid drugs and positive TSH receptor antibodies.

Stated time point: persistent/refractory GD, antithyroid drugs over 5 years with positive TRAb. Preparation of the TCR library used RNA extracted from PBMCs. Arm-PCR of CDR3 regions with iRepertoire HTBI primers generated TCR beta libraries. TCRdb ran MiXCR on the multiplex PCR reads and lists one entry per CDR3 protein. This sample yields fewer than 450,000 distinct CDR3 sequences, of which roughly a quarter are seen a single time; roughly 26% belongs to the top ten. This clonotype was recorded at least ten times. The antigen is unknown. The CDR3 runs 15 residues. V was pared by 4 bases and J by 2 bases, with 6 bases of the junction left unmatched. The germline CDR1 and CDR2 sequences are MNHGY and SVAAGI. Whole-study findings and limits: Newly diagnosed Graves' patients exceeded persistent ones in TCR diversity.

The material was peripheral blood mononuclear cells (PBMCs), obtained when the disease was refractory, from a patient treated with antithyroid drugs. The origin of this receptor is a female donor with Graves disease. This chain joins TRBV6-9 and TRBJ2-7, with 9 bases lining up with TRBD2. The CDR3 DNA is TGTGCCAGCAGTTCCCGGACTAGCGTACCCTACGAGCAGTACTTC. It translates to CASSSRTSVPYEQYF.